Following are 8 T cell receptor beta chains from one sample sequenced in a study of cytomegalovirus exposure and HLA in healthy donors. The PCR had 60 Vbeta and 13 Jbeta primers. The protocol was immunoSEQ multiplex PCR, while the TCRdb copy is restricted to in-frame clones and leaves out a portion. The table shows approximately 100,000 clones, with 84% occurring only once. The specimen sequenced was PBMCs. The receptors were gathered from a woman under 30 in good health and CMV-seronegative.

The chain links TRBV5-1 to TRBJ2-1, with TRBD2 matching 11 bases. CDR3 length: 16 residues. Losses at the gene ends were 4 bases for V and 3 bases for J; bases not matched to a gene: 6. Germline V CDR1 and CDR2: SGHRS, YFSETQ. The CDR3 DNA is TGCGCCAGCAGCGGAAAGACTAGCGGGATCTACAATGAGCAGTTCTTC. Translation gives CASSGKTSGIYNEQFF. The full variable domain, in which reference TRBV5-1 and TRBJ2-1 provide the parts outside the CDR3, is KAGVTQTPRYLIKTRGQQVTLSCSPISGHRSVSWYQQTPGQGLQFLFEYFSETQRNKGNFPGRFSGRQFSNSRSEMNVSTLELGDSALYLCASSGKTSGIYNEQFFGPGTRLTVL.

The rearrangement links TRBV18 to TRBJ2-5; D is unclear. CDR3 length: 14 residues. V lost 2 bases and J lost 2, with 9 bases in between. Germline V lookup: CDR1 KGHSH, CDR2 LQKENI. DNA of the CDR3: TGTGCCAGCTCACCAATGTCAGAACAAGAGACCCAGTACTTC. It yields the protein CASSPMSEQETQYF.

The chain is built from TRBV9 and TRBJ2-7; TRBD2 matches 8 bases. Germline assignment: CDR1 SGDLS and CDR2 YYNGEE. V gave up 10 bases and J gave up 3 bases; unmatched junction bases: 18. The CDR3 covers 16 residues. The CDR3 region has the DNA TGTGCCTCCCAGCGGGTCTGTAGCGGGGTGAACTACGAGCAGTACTTC. As protein: CASQRVCSGVNYEQYF.

The chain links TRBV11-2 to TRBJ2-7, with 11 bases aligning to TRBD2. The CDR3 is 15 residues long. Per the germline V gene, CDR1 is SGHAT and CDR2 is FQNNGV. J was trimmed by 4 bases and V by 5 bases; bases with no gene match: 7. CDR3 sequence (DNA): TGTGCCAGCAGCCCGGCCTCTAGCGGGGGGTACGAGCAGTACTTC. This sequence encodes CASSPASSGGYEQYF.

This sequence joins TRBV28 and TRBJ1-2; TRBD1 aligns across 8 bases. This CDR3 region has 13 residues. V was clipped by 6 bases and J by 6 bases; unmatched bases: 6. In germline, CDR1 is MDHEN, CDR2 SYDVKM. The CDR3 spells CASRYDRGDGYTF. The CDR3 region has the DNA TGTGCCAGCAGATACGACAGGGGTGATGGCTACACCTTC.

The chain recombines TRBV7-9 with TRBJ1-4, with D perhaps TRBD1 (5 bases). The CDR3 has 12 amino acids. CDR1 SEHNR and CDR2 FQNEAQ come from the germline V gene (reference sequence). Between the trimmed V and J ends, which lost 3 bases and 9 bases, there was a span of 8 bases. CDR3 nucleotide sequence: TGTGCCAGCAGCTTTGGGGGGAAAAAACTGTTTTTT. As protein: CASSFGGKKLFF.

The chain joins TRBV13 to TRBJ1-2; D perhaps matches TRBD1 (5 bases). This CDR3 comprises 14 residues. Germline V lookup: CDR1 PRHDT, CDR2 FYEKMQ (reference sequence). Trimming took 3 bases from V and 5 from J, leaving 13 bases between them. The CDR3 DNA follows: TGTGCCAGCAGCTTCCGGGGGACCGATTATGGCTACACCTTC. Its protein is CASSFRGTDYGYTF.

The V and J genes are TRBV29-1 and TRBJ2-5, with D maybe TRBD2 (6 bases). The CDR3 is 15 amino acids. Germline CDR1 SQVTM, CDR2 ANQGSEA. Trimming cost V 6 bases and J 4 bases, with 21 bases left between them. The CDR3 DNA sequence: TGCAGCGTAGAATGGGGACTCAGGGAGAGAGAGACCCAGTACTTC. Protein: CSVEWGLRERETQYF.